This entry lists 17 T cell receptor beta chains sequenced from one sample in a study of control samples from healthy donors and cancer patients. TCRdb keeps only in-frame clones here, not all; method: immunoSEQ multiplex PCR. The sample lists approximately 100,000 clones, approximately 84% seen once, with roughly 40% in the top ten. The specimen sequenced was PBMCs. The receptors were sampled from a man in his 70s with lung cancer.

The V gene is TRBV5-1, the J gene TRBJ2-2, with 8 bases aligning to TRBD2. There are 16 residues in the CDR3. Germline trimming cut 4 bases from V and 1 base from J; bases unmatched to any gene: 6. CDR1 SGHRS and CDR2 YFSETQ come from the germline V gene. CDR3 sequence: CASSRLAGGNTGELFF. The CDR3 region has the DNA TGCGCCAGCAGCCGGCTGGCGGGGGGGAACACCGGGGAGCTGTTTTTT.

The chain joins TRBV3-1 (or the pseudogene TRBV3-2) to TRBJ2-3; TRBD1 might be the D (5 bases). Looked up from germline, CDR1 is LGHDT and CDR2 is YNNKEL (reference sequence). CDR3 length equals 15 residues. V was pared by 1 base and J by 2 bases, with 10 bases between. The CDR3 loop reads CASSQGAGHTDTQYF. CDR3 bases: TGTGCCAGCAGCCAAGGCGCCGGACACACAGATACGCAGTATTTT.

The table lists this clone with a count of one. The chain recombines TRBV29-1 with TRBJ1-1, with 9 bases that match TRBD1. The CDR3 spans 12 residues. Germline V gives CDR1 SQVTM, CDR2 ANQGSEA. V shed 6 bases, J shed 5 bases, and the junction held 4 bases outside the gene matches. DNA for the CDR3: TGCAGCGTGAACAGGGGGCGGACTGAAGCTTTCTTT. Its translation is CSVNRGRTEAFF.

The rearrangement joins TRBV7-9 to TRBJ1-1; 10 nucleotides align to TRBD1. Per the germline V gene, CDR1 is SEHNR and CDR2 is FQNEAQ (reference sequence). This CDR3 region has 15 residues. The V gene end was trimmed by 11 bases and the J gene end by 0 bases; junction bases not matched to a gene: 9. CDR3 in amino acids: CAGGQGNGMNTEAFF. CDR3 nucleotide sequence: TGTGCCGGGGGACAGGGGAACGGAATGAACACTGAAGCTTTCTTT. The full variable domain, with the rest looked up from reference TRBV7-9 and TRBJ1-1, is DTGVSQNPRHKITKRGQNVTFRCDPISEHNRLYWYRQTLGQGPEFLTYFQNEAQLEKSRLLSDRFSAERPKGSFSTLEIQRTEQGDSAMYLCAGGQGNGMNTEAFFGQGTRLTVV.

V and J are TRBV5-1 and TRBJ2-1; D may correspond to TRBD1 or TRBD2 (5 bases each). V lost 0 bases and J 0 bases, leaving 13 bases between the germline ends. The CDR3 is 17 amino acids. Germline values: CDR1 SGHRS, CDR2 YFSETQ. The chain's CDR3 is CASSLGRGASSYNEQFF. CDR3 in DNA: TGCGCCAGCAGCTTGGGCCGGGGCGCTAGCTCCTACAATGAGCAGTTCTTC.

The rearrangement joins TRBV9 to TRBJ2-2; 8 bases line up with TRBD2. After removal of 3 bases from V and 2 bases from J, the junction contained 3 bases not matched to a gene. Per germline, CDR1 SGDLS and CDR2 YYNGEE. This CDR3 is 15 amino acids long. DNA for the CDR3: TGTGCCAGCAGCGCAACTAGCGGTAACACCGGGGAGCTGTTTTTT. This sequence encodes CASSATSGNTGELFF.

This clone was seen only a few times. This chain joins TRBV7-9 and TRBJ1-3; D is uncertain. CDR3 length: 13 amino acids. CDR1 is SEHNR and CDR2 is FQNEAQ in the germline V gene (reference sequence). V was trimmed by 6 bases and J by 5 bases, leaving 11 bases between them. CDR3 sequence reads: CASRGGVRNTIYF. DNA of the CDR3: TGTGCCAGCAGGGGTGGAGTTAGAAACACCATATATTTT.

The chain uses TRBV21-1 and TRBJ1-4. TRBV21-1 is marked as a pseudogene. CDR3 length equals 11 residues. The CDR3 region is CANPGGEKLFF. Written as DNA, the CDR3 is TGTGCCAACCCCGGAGGTGAAAAACTGTTTTTT.

The sample holds one count of this clone. The CDR3 DNA reads as TGTGCCAGCAGTTTCGTAGCCTGGGCAGCGGGGACACCCCTCCACTTT. Encoded protein: CASSFVAWAAGTPLHF. The rearrangement uses TRBV27 and TRBJ1-6; D unclear. This CDR3 has 16 amino acids. Germline CDR1 and CDR2: MNHEY and SMNVEV (reference sequence). Trimming took off 3 bases at V and 11 bases at J, with 20 bases between the two ends.

The chain is built from TRBV7-6 and TRBJ1-1, with TRBD1 matching over 7 bases. Germline assignment: CDR1 SGHVS and CDR2 FNYEAQ. The CDR3 extends over 16 amino acids. After removal of 5 bases from V and 0 bases from J, the junction contained 9 bases not matched to a gene. CDR3 nucleotide sequence: TGTGCCAGCAGCCGGAAACCAGGGGGAATGAACACTGAAGCTTTCTTT. Translating it yields CASSRKPGGMNTEAFF.

This clone has only one observation. Within the sample, other DNA sequences also encode this same CDR3. The J gene is TRBJ2-1, the V gene TRBV7-2, with D unresolved. Trimming shortened V by 1 base and J by 7 bases, and 8 bases separated the two germline ends. Germline loops: CDR1 SGHTA, CDR2 FQGNSA. This CDR3 is built from 13 residues. CDR3 sequence reads: CASSLGQGNEQFF. CDR3 sequence (DNA): TGTGCCAGCAGCTTAGGACAAGGGAATGAGCAGTTCTTC.

The chain uses TRBV19 and TRBJ2-7, with D unresolved. This CDR3 has 12 amino acids. V gave up 6 bases and J gave up 3 bases, with 9 bases separating them. Looked up from germline, CDR1 is LNHDA and CDR2 is SQIVND (reference sequence). CDR3 DNA: TGTGCCAGTAGCGGAATCGGCTACGAGCAGTACTTC. Its translation: CASSGIGYEQYF.

The chain is built from TRBV5-5 and TRBJ1-2; D unclear. The V end lost 1 base, the J end lost 5 bases, and 6 bases lay between the germline ends. The CDR3 runs to 12 residues. CDR1 SGHKS and CDR2 YYEKEE come from the germline V gene (reference sequence). The CDR3 spells CASSLRAYGYTF. The CDR3 DNA is TGTGCCAGCAGCTTGAGAGCATATGGCTACACCTTC.

V is TRBV20-1 and J is TRBJ2-1, with D hard to call. The CDR3 contains 15 residues. Germline V gene data show CDR1 as DFQATT and CDR2 as SNEGSKA (reference sequence). The ends were cut back, 3 bases at V and 0 bases at J, with 12 bases in the middle. The CDR3 sequence: CSASSRLGSYNEQFF. In DNA form, the CDR3 reads TGCAGTGCTAGTAGCAGACTGGGCTCCTACAATGAGCAGTTCTTC.

This chain uses TRBV5-1 with TRBJ2-7; 13 nucleotides line up with TRBD2. The CDR3 has 15 amino acids. J was trimmed by 5 bases and V by 4 bases; bases with no gene match: 6. Germline CDR1 is SGHRS and CDR2 is YFSETQ. CDR3 protein: CASSARTSGGDEQYF. In nucleotides, the CDR3 is TGCGCCAGCAGCGCACGGACTAGCGGGGGCGACGAGCAGTACTTC. Full variable domain (outside the CDR3, taken from reference TRBV5-1 and TRBJ2-7): KAGVTQTPRYLIKTRGQQVTLSCSPISGHRSVSWYQQTPGQGLQFLFEYFSETQRNKGNFPGRFSGRQFSNSRSEMNVSTLELGDSALYLCASSARTSGGDEQYFGPGTRLTVT.

The chain is built from TRBV19 and TRBJ1-2; D not resolved. In germline, CDR1 is LNHDA, CDR2 SQIVND (reference sequence). V lost 2 bases, J lost 8 bases, and 9 bases lay in between. There are 12 residues in the CDR3. CDR3 sequence (DNA): TGTGCCAGTAGTATACTGGGAAAAGGCTACACCTTC. Amino acids: CASSILGKGYTF.

This sequence joins TRBV18 and TRBJ2-7, with 7 bases aligning to TRBD1. V dropped 3 bases and J dropped 0; count of bases not matched to a gene: 2. CDR3 length: 14 residues. Germline CDR1 and CDR2: KGHSH and LQKENI. CDR3 coding DNA: TGTGCCAGCTCACCGGGACAGACCTCCTACGAGCAGTACTTC. Protein sequence: CASSPGQTSYEQYF.